Presented here are 4 T cell receptor beta chains from one specimen sequenced in a study of CD8+CD57+ T cells in acquired aplastic anemia. By flow cytometry, patients selected for sequencing had shown an expansion of CD8+CD57+ cells. Profiling that covered TCR beta VDJ and CDR3 relied on genomic DNA as its template. A single record per CDR3 protein comes from TCRdb applying MiXCR to the reads. This sample has about 290,000 distinct CDR3 sequences, with under 60% found just once. Sequenced input: sorted CD4+, CD8+, or CD8+CD57+ T cells (not recorded which) from PBMCs. The receptors stem from a human donor with aplastic anemia.

As concerns this clonotype: At one boundary the junction diverges from the germline segment, which might be a read error. This chain links TRBV5-1 with TRBJ2-7, with TRBD1 identical over 8 bases. The CDR3 consists of 13 residues. Germline V CDR1 and CDR2: SGHRS, YFSETQ. The CDR3 bases are TGTGCCAGCACCCATAGGGACAGGAAAGAGCAGTACTTC. This codes for CASTHRDRKEQYF.

In DNA form, the CDR3 reads TGTGCCAGCAGCTCAACAGGGGCCGGCGAGCAGTACTTC. It codes for CASSSTGAGEQYF. This chain links TRBV5-7 with TRBJ2-7; TRBD1 matches at 7 bases. TRBV5-7 is filed as an ORF, its function uncertain. The ends lost 3 bases at V and 6 bases at J; junction bases unmatched: 6. This CDR3 is built from 13 residues.

The V call is TRBV28, the J call TRBJ2-7; the D gene is possibly TRBD2 (6 bases). This CDR3 is built from 14 residues. V was pared by 6 bases and J by 5 bases, with 17 bases between. Germline V lookup: CDR1 MDHEN, CDR2 SYDVKM. The CDR3 region has the DNA TGTGCCAGCAGGATTGGCCAGGGACTTCACGAGCAGTACTTC. It translates to CASRIGQGLHEQYF.

The gene calls are TRBV7-8 and TRBJ1-1; 9 bases fit TRBD1. This CDR3 is built from 17 residues. In germline, CDR1 is SGHVS, CDR2 FQNEAQ. The J segment lost 0 bases and the V segment lost 2 bases, leaving 7 bases of the junction unmatched. The CDR3: CASSLLTGGVMNTEAFF. The CDR3 region has the DNA TGTGCCAGCAGCTTATTAACAGGGGGCGTGATGAACACTGAAGCTTTCTTT.